This T cell receptor beta chain was identified during a study of shared clonotypes between healthy human individuals (dated by TCRdb to between 2020 and 2021). About the full investigation: A few men and two women, aged 18 to 49 years, made up the cohort. To estimate repertoire size and how much clonotype sharing occurs between individuals, the study deeply sequenced the blood TCR repertoires of roughly 5 healthy adults. To increase sequencing depth and limit assay-specific biases, different laboratories used diverse techniques to prepare libraries and sequence TCR repertoires. Between about 0.85 and 9.5 billion PBMCs per donor were obtained by leukapheresis.

Via the germline V gene (reference sequence), CDR1 is GTSNPN and CDR2 SVGIG. There are 12 amino acids in the CDR3, from cysteine to phenylalanine inclusive. The DNA shown is the 36-base CDR3, in frame from base 1. The donors were healthy, HIV-negative adults with no recently reported acute infections or vaccinations. Every donor was a Caucasian adult living in Nashville, Tennessee, USA. For unsorted samples, roughly 91 million PBMCs were counted, and genomic DNA was extracted using the QIAamp DNA Blood Mini kit. After blood collection by leukapheresis, PBMCs were isolated using Ficoll-Histopaque density gradient centrifugation and then cryopreserved in the vapor phase of liquid nitrogen. Using the deep immunoSEQ assay, multiplex PCR amplified TCR CDR3 regions from genomic DNA. Extracted genomic DNA from each cell subset was spread evenly across all wells of several immunoSEQ 96-well plates, with each plate serving as a replicate. For unsorted PBMC, each replicate PCR was loaded with approximately 320 ng genomic DNA, equivalent to roughly 31,000 T cell genomes. Genomic DNA from unsorted PBMC was sequenced over ten immunoSEQ deep assay plates. Purified libraries were quantified with a Qubit 3.0 fluorometer, sized on a Bioanalyzer 2100, and re-quantified with the KAPA Library Quantification kit. Each immunoSEQ 96-well plate was sequenced on its own single-read 150-cycle Illumina NextSeq 550 flow cell. In the original analysis: Because only junctional sequences without quality scores were contained in the immunoSEQ output, filtering matching that applied to full-length reads could not be performed. Sequences were annotated with PyIR, a Python wrapper for IgBLAST v1.9, and V/J genes and CDR3 were assigned using IMGT germline references. Reads with weak V/J assignments (E-value above 1e-6), missing CDR3, stop codons, out-of-frame junctions, or ambiguous translated residues were removed. V3J clonotypes were defined by identical inferred V gene, J gene, and CDR3 amino acid sequence. Percentage overlap between repertoires was calculated by dividing the number of shared unique clonotypes by the size of the smaller repertoire. Repertoire richness was assessed with RTK rarefaction, the Chao1 estimator, and Recon v2.1 estimates of unobserved clonotypes. This is the immuneACCESS table as TCRdb keeps it, with only in-frame sequences that have V and J called. A part of the clones is gone; compared with another copy, unresolved V genes explain less than half, and the rest is unexplained. V and J calls and clone size are given by that table; D and trimming were obtained from the DNA. Within this sample are about 99,000 clones, with roughly half of them counted one time only. The ten largest account for more than 12% of the sample.

The paper as a whole reports these results and caveats: Sampling was restricted to blood, and TCR repertoires in tissue are likely to differ from TCR repertoires in blood. The genetic and exposure-history diversity represented was limited by the small number of donors. Pairwise subsampling led to the expectation that sequencing depth would affect the degree of clonotype sharing among donors.

Concerning this clone itself: The target of this receptor is not known. The junction does not match germline at one end; this may be a read error. Other DNA sequences in the sample encode the same CDR3.

What was sequenced was PBMCs. The receptor comes from a woman aged 40 to 50 in good health. Some clones in this sample may be carry-over from other donors' samples. The chain links TRBV30 with TRBJ2-2, with the D gene uncertain. Here is the DNA: TGCGCCTGGAGCGTACCGGTAACTGAGCTGTTTTTT. Translation gives CAWSVPVTELFF.